This passage covers 27 T cell receptor beta chains from one sample sequenced in a study of cytomegalovirus exposure and HLA in healthy donors. PCR primers comprised 60 Vbeta and 13 Jbeta primers. Generated by immunoSEQ multiplex PCR, the TCRdb table keeps only in-frame clones and is missing some. The table has fewer than 250,000 clones, roughly 80% seen once. Specimen: PBMCs. These TCRs come from a man aged 25 to 45 in good health and CMV-seronegative.

The V and J genes are TRBV4-1 and TRBJ2-7, with D perhaps TRBD2 (6 bases). The CDR3 consists of 17 residues. Per the germline V gene, CDR1 is MGHRA and CDR2 is YSYEKL. The ends were cut back, 0 bases at V and 7 bases at J, with 22 bases in the middle. The CDR3 protein is CASSQDPGGTANREQYF. The CDR3 nucleotides are TGCGCCAGCAGCCAAGACCCTGGCGGGACGGCCAACCGGGAGCAGTACTTC.

The chain recombines TRBV2 with TRBJ2-2; TRBD2 agrees at 11 bases. The CDR3 has 14 amino acids. The trim removed 10 bases at V and 5 bases at J, leaving 6 bases unmatched. In germline, CDR1 is SNHLY, CDR2 FYNNEI. The CDR3, as DNA: TGTGCCACTTTAGCGGGGGGGCCGACCGGGGAGCTGTTTTTT. Translation: CATLAGGPTGELFF.

The chain couples TRBV27 to TRBJ2-5, with 7 bases matching TRBD1. The CDR3 loop spans 14 amino acids. After removal of 10 bases from V and 2 bases from J, the junction contained 10 bases not matched to a gene. Germline V gene lookup returns CDR1 MNHEY and CDR2 SMNVEV (reference sequence). CDR3 sequence: CATSPDRLQETQYF. The CDR3 nucleotides read TGTGCCACCTCTCCGGACAGGCTTCAAGAGACCCAGTACTTC.

The gene calls are TRBV28 and TRBJ1-6; D is undetermined. V lost 5 bases and J lost 10, with 18 bases in between. CDR3 length: 15 amino acids. The germline gives CDR1 MDHEN, CDR2 SYDVKM. Here the CDR3 reads CASSGGLLLRSPLHF. CDR3 DNA: TGTGCCAGCAGTGGCGGGCTCCTGCTCCGCTCACCCCTCCACTTT.

The chain links TRBV29-1 to TRBJ2-5; 8 bases line up with TRBD2. CDR1 and CDR2 from the germline V gene are SQVTM and ANQGSEA. This CDR3 contains 14 residues. With 8 bases clipped from V and 11 bases from J, the junction kept 19 bases outside the gene matches. CDR3 sequence (DNA): TGCAGCTGGGGGGCCAGCGGGGCCGGGGGGGAGCAGTACTTC. Residues: CSWGASGAGGEQYF.

V usage is TRBV5-8 and J usage is TRBJ1-2; 8 bases align to TRBD1. This CDR3 has 15 residues. J gave up 2 bases and V 4 bases, and 7 bases lay outside the gene matches. Germline V gives CDR1 SGHTS, CDR2 YDEGEE. In DNA form, the CDR3 reads TGTGCCAGCAGCCCTGGACAGGGATTAAACTATGGCTACACCTTC. Amino acids: CASSPGQGLNYGYTF. Full variable domain (outside the CDR3, taken from reference TRBV5-8 and TRBJ1-2): EAGVTQSPTHLIKTRGQQATLRCSPISGHTSVYWYQQALGLGLQFLLWYDEGEERNRGNFPPRFSGRQFPNYSSELNVNALELEDSALYLCASSPGQGLNYGYTFGSGTRLTVV.

The V call is TRBV28, the J call TRBJ1-2, with unresolved D. This CDR3 region has 16 residues. CDR1 is MDHEN, CDR2 SYDVKM, per germline. Trimming took 6 bases from V and 0 from J, leaving 17 bases between them. The CDR3 spells CASSEPNPLANYGYTF. The CDR3 DNA sequence: TGTGCCAGCAGCGAACCGAATCCCTTAGCTAACTATGGCTACACCTTC.

The CDR3 DNA is TGTGCCAGCAGCCAGGGCCCCGCAGATACGCAGTATTTT. It yields the protein CASSQGPADTQYF. The chain couples TRBV2 to TRBJ2-3; weak D call: TRBD1 (5 bases). The germline gives CDR1 SNHLY, CDR2 FYNNEI. The germline V and J ends were trimmed by 6 bases and 4 bases, with 11 bases remaining between them. There are 13 residues in the CDR3. Combining the CDR3 with reference TRBV2 and TRBJ2-3 gives the whole variable domain EPEVTQTPSHQVTQMGQEVILRCVPISNHLYFYWYRQILGQKVEFLVSFYNNEISEKSEIFDDQFSVERPDGSNFTLKIRSTKLEDSAMYFCASSQGPADTQYFGPGTRLTVL.

V and J are TRBV5-8 and TRBJ2-7; D is possibly TRBD1 (6 bases). This CDR3 comprises 13 residues. V lost 6 bases and J 1 base, leaving 11 bases between the germline ends. CDR1 is SGHTS and CDR2 is YDEGEE in the germline V gene. The CDR3 nucleotides read TGTGCCAGCACCCTTCAGGGGTCCTACGAGCAGTACTTC. Translation: CASTLQGSYEQYF.

This clone has just one count. This rearrangement joins TRBV5-1 to TRBJ2-2; the D is unclear. Trimming removed 3 bases at V and 0 bases at J, with 12 bases between. Germline V gene sequence: CDR1 SGHRS, CDR2 YFSETQ. The CDR3 is 16 residues long. Here the CDR3 DNA reads TGCGCCAGCAGCTCTTGGGTAGGAGCGAACACCGGGGAGCTGTTTTTT. This translates into CASSSWVGANTGELFF.

The chain has TRBV11-2 and TRBJ2-2; 8 bases match TRBD1. V shed 5 bases, J shed 7 bases, and the junction held 6 bases outside the gene matches. From germline, CDR1 is SGHAT and CDR2 FQNNGV. This CDR3 region has 14 residues. The chain's CDR3 is CASSLDRVDGELFF. The CDR3 DNA reads TGTGCCAGCAGCCTGGACAGGGTCGACGGGGAGCTGTTTTTT.

The genes are TRBV4-1 and TRBJ2-3; 13 bases fit TRBD2. The germline V gene encodes CDR1 MGHRA and CDR2 YSYEKL. V was pared by 0 bases and J by 3 bases, with 3 bases of the junction left unmatched. CDR3 length: 17 amino acids. In DNA form, the CDR3 reads TGCGCCAGCAGCCAAGATGGACTAGCGGGGGCTACAGATACGCAGTATTTT. Its translation is CASSQDGLAGATDTQYF.

The chain is built from TRBV25-1 and TRBJ2-2; D gene ambiguous. Germline CDR1 is MGHDK and CDR2 is SYGVNS. The CDR3 loop spans 13 amino acids. Trimming stripped 6 bases from V and 5 bases from J, with 10 bases between. As DNA, the CDR3 is TGTGCCAGCAGATTCACAGCTACCGGGGAGCTGTTTTTT. It yields the protein CASRFTATGELFF. The full variable domain, its missing parts supplied by reference TRBV25-1 and TRBJ2-2, is EADIYQTPRYLVIGTGKKITLECSQTMGHDKMYWYQQDPGMELHLIHYSYGVNSTEKGDLSSESTVSRIRTEHFPLTLESARPSHTSQYLCASRFTATGELFFGEGSRLTVL.

This chain joins TRBV5-6 and TRBJ1-6; D might be TRBD1 (6 bases). V lost 0 bases to trimming and J lost 12 bases, with 16 bases between them. Germline V CDR1 and CDR2: SGHDT, YYEEEE. The CDR3 is made up of 15 amino acids. The CDR3, as DNA: TGTGCCAGCAGCTTGGAGGCGGACAGAGCGGTACCCCTCCACTTT. Protein product: CASSLEADRAVPLHF.

The chain is built from TRBV7-8 and TRBJ1-2; 7 nucleotides match TRBD1. The CDR3 loop spans 13 amino acids. The trim removed 5 bases at V and 7 bases at J, leaving 7 bases unmatched. The germline V gene has CDR1 SGHVS and CDR2 FQNEAQ. CDR3 region: CASSPRQGGGYTF. In nucleotides, the CDR3 is TGTGCCAGCAGCCCGCGACAGGGAGGTGGCTACACCTTC. Drawing the rest from reference TRBV7-8 and TRBJ1-2, the complete variable domain is GAGVSQSPRYKVAKRGQDVALRCDPISGHVSLFWYQQALGQGPEFLTYFQNEAQLDKSGLPSDRFFAERPEGSVSTLKIQRTQQEDSAVYLCASSPRQGGGYTFGSGTRLTVV.

This chain connects TRBV5-1 to TRBJ2-7; maybe TRBD1 (5 bases). Germline assignment: CDR1 SGHRS and CDR2 YFSETQ. V lost 0 bases to trimming and J lost 3 bases, with 10 bases between them. CDR3 length: 14 amino acids. CDR3 coding DNA: TGCGCCAGCAGCTTGGCCCAGGGATTCTACGAGCAGTACTTC. It codes for CASSLAQGFYEQYF.

This clone was counted between two and nine times. This rearrangement joins TRBV13 to TRBJ1-1, with D maybe TRBD1 (5 bases). The V gene lost 1 base and the J gene lost 3 bases, with 12 bases spanning the gap. The CDR3 sequence is 15 residues long. Germline lookup yields CDR1 PRHDT and CDR2 FYEKMQ (reference sequence). The CDR3 loop is CASSLDQGYDTEAFF. In DNA form, the CDR3 reads TGTGCCAGCAGCTTAGACCAGGGTTATGACACTGAAGCTTTCTTT.

The genes are TRBV6-5 and TRBJ1-2; D not resolved. This CDR3 has 16 amino acids. Trimming shortened V by 0 bases and J by 5 bases, and 16 bases separated the two germline ends. Germline loops: CDR1 MNHEY, CDR2 SVGAGI. CDR3 loop: CASSYSTMSARYGYTF. CDR3 bases: TGTGCCAGCAGTTACTCGACAATGTCCGCCCGGTATGGCTACACCTTC.

This clone was counted a few times. V is TRBV27 and J is TRBJ1-1; 7 nucleotides line up with TRBD1. With V trimmed by 6 bases and J by 4 bases, 8 bases remained unmatched. Germline CDR1 and CDR2: MNHEY and SMNVEV (reference sequence). This CDR3 is built from 14 residues. CDR3 sequence: CASSPGGGFTEAFF. Written as DNA, the CDR3 is TGTGCCAGCAGCCCCGGAGGGGGCTTCACTGAAGCTTTCTTT.

This clone was counted once. The V call is TRBV27, the J call TRBJ2-5; tentative D call: TRBD1 (6 bases). Germline CDR1 reads MNHEY; CDR2 reads SMNVEV (reference sequence). The CDR3 has 13 residues. V was trimmed by 6 bases and J by 4 bases, leaving 12 bases between them. CDR3 DNA: TGTGCCAGCAGGCAGGGGCCGCGAGAGACCCAGTACTTC. It translates to CASRQGPRETQYF.

The J gene is TRBJ2-7, the V gene TRBV7-8; 7 bases match TRBD1. Germline V gives CDR1 SGHVS, CDR2 FQNEAQ. There are 18 residues in the CDR3. V lost 5 bases, J lost 3 bases, and 19 bases stayed unmatched. CDR3 bases: TGTGCCAGCAGCGACCGCCCAAATCCAGGACAGGCGGTCTACGAGCAGTACTTC. It codes for CASSDRPNPGQAVYEQYF.

This clone was seen repeatedly, ten times or more. V and J are TRBV5-4 and TRBJ1-2; 7 nucleotides agree with TRBD1. The J segment lost 4 bases and the V segment lost 4 bases, leaving 7 bases of the junction unmatched. This CDR3 region has 14 residues. The germline CDR1 and CDR2 sequences are SGHNT and YYREEE (reference sequence). CDR3: CASSSAGTAYGYTF. DNA for the CDR3: TGTGCCAGCAGCAGCGCCGGGACAGCCTATGGCTACACCTTC.

This chain links TRBV27 with TRBJ1-5; D remains ambiguous. Per germline, CDR1 MNHEY and CDR2 SMNVEV (reference sequence). This CDR3 has 13 amino acids. V was pared by 1 base and J by 5 bases, with 6 bases between. The CDR3 protein is CASSLYPDQPQHF. The CDR3 nucleotides are TGTGCCAGCAGTTTATATCCGGATCAGCCCCAGCATTTT.

The chain joins TRBV29-1 to TRBJ2-7; 7 bases align to TRBD2. The end of the DNA fits TRBJ2-5 better, so the J call may be wrong. CDR1 and CDR2 (germline): SQVTM, ANQGSEA. The CDR3 covers 14 residues. CDR3 protein: CSVRGLEAQETQYF. The CDR3 nucleotides are TGCAGCGTTCGCGGACTAGAGGCCCAAGAGACCCAGTACTTC.

In this sample, this clone turned up a few times. V and J are TRBV21-1 and TRBJ2-7; the table gives TRBD1 as D, unverified against the DNA. TRBV21-1 is designated a pseudogene. The CDR3 totals 15 residues. The CDR3 here is CASSKARQAGYEQYF. CDR3 DNA: TGTGCCAGCAGCAAAGCCCGACAGGCCGGATACGAGCAGTACTTC.

This chain connects TRBV6-4 to TRBJ2-2; 12 bases line up with TRBD1. Germline V gives CDR1 MRHNA, CDR2 SNTAGT. The CDR3 covers 15 residues. J lost 4 bases, V lost 6 bases, and 3 bases had no gene match. CDR3 nucleotides: TGTGCCAGCAGGGGACAGGGGGCGGCCACCGGGGAGCTGTTTTTT. Residues: CASRGQGAATGELFF.

J is TRBJ2-5 and V is TRBV6-5; D uncertain. CDR3 length: 14 residues. The germline V gene has CDR1 MNHEY and CDR2 SVGAGI. V gave up 3 bases and J gave up 5 bases, with 13 bases separating them. The CDR3 is CASSYTRISETQYF. The DNA for the CDR3 is TGTGCCAGCAGTTATACCAGAATCTCGGAGACCCAGTACTTC.